The 8 T cell receptor beta chains below were found in one sample sequenced in a study of blood T cell repertoires in COVID-19 (dated by TCRdb to 2020 to 2022). Libraries were built with the immunoSEQ multiplex PCR assay. In its TCRdb copy, this immuneACCESS table keeps in-frame sequences only and misses some clones. Where compared with another copy, unresolved V genes explain less than half of these, and the others have no known cause. In this sample the table shows about 50,000 clones, about 88% of which occur a single time. More than 5% of the sample belongs to the ten largest clones. Input material: peripheral blood. These receptors came from a man aged 40-49 years with active COVID-19.

The V call is TRBV5-1, the J call TRBJ2-3; 10 nucleotides agree with TRBD1. CDR1 and CDR2 from the germline V gene are SGHRS and YFSETQ. The CDR3 runs 16 residues. V lost 4 bases, J lost 0 bases, and 5 bases stayed unmatched. The CDR3 nucleotides read TGCGCCAGCAGCCCTTGGGGACAGGGGAGCACAGATACGCAGTATTTT. Its translation: CASSPWGQGSTDTQYF. Based on the CDR3 plus reference TRBV5-1 and TRBJ2-3, the full variable domain is KAGVTQTPRYLIKTRGQQVTLSCSPISGHRSVSWYQQTPGQGLQFLFEYFSETQRNKGNFPGRFSGRQFSNSRSEMNVSTLELGDSALYLCASSPWGQGSTDTQYFGPGTRLTVL.

This sequence joins TRBV19 and TRBJ1-5; 8 positions agree with TRBD1. The V gene end was trimmed by 10 bases and the J gene end by 2 bases; junction bases not matched to a gene: 4. Germline V gives CDR1 LNHDA, CDR2 SQIVND (reference sequence). CDR3 length equals 13 residues. The CDR3: CATVDRGNQPQHF. DNA of the CDR3: TGTGCCACCGTGGACAGGGGCAATCAGCCCCAGCATTTT.

This chain joins TRBV13 and TRBJ2-7, with a tentative D call TRBD2 (6 bases). Germline lookup yields CDR1 PRHDT and CDR2 FYEKMQ (reference sequence). CDR3 length: 15 residues. V dropped 4 bases and J dropped 2 bases, with 15 bases sitting between them. The CDR3 reads CASSSGERATYEQYF. CDR3 DNA: TGTGCCAGCAGCTCCGGGGAGCGGGCTACCTACGAGCAGTACTTC.

The V and J genes are TRBV19 and TRBJ1-2, with TRBD1 as a possible D gene (6 bases). The CDR3 has 16 amino acids. The germline gives CDR1 LNHDA, CDR2 SQIVND (reference sequence). V was clipped by 2 bases and J by 8 bases, with 21 bases between them. The CDR3 DNA reads TGTGCCAGTAGTATACTATTTAGGGGCAGGGGTTACGGCTACACCTTC. Its protein product is CASSILFRGRGYGYTF.

This chain's CDR3 is CASSLLAGGAPTDTQYF. CDR3 coding DNA: TGTGCCAGCAGCCTACTAGCGGGAGGGGCTCCCACAGATACGCAGTATTTT. V and J are TRBV9 and TRBJ2-3; 13 nucleotides match TRBD2. Germline CDR1 SGDLS, CDR2 YYNGEE. Unmatched junction bases numbered 7, after V lost 4 bases and J lost 2 bases. CDR3 size: 17 residues.

The V and J genes are TRBV7-9 and TRBJ2-1; TRBD2 might be the D (6 bases). V shed 5 bases and J shed 1 base, with 18 bases lying between them. This CDR3 has 17 residues. The germline V gene has CDR1 SEHNR and CDR2 FQNEAQ (reference sequence). CDR3 region: CASSPSWDFLSYNEQFF. CDR3 DNA sequence: TGTGCCAGCAGCCCCTCATGGGACTTTCTGTCCTACAATGAGCAGTTCTTC. The whole variable domain, filled in from reference TRBV7-9 and TRBJ2-1, reads DTGVSQNPRHKITKRGQNVTFRCDPISEHNRLYWYRQTLGQGPEFLTYFQNEAQLEKSRLLSDRFSAERPKGSFSTLEIQRTEQGDSAMYLCASSPSWDFLSYNEQFFGPGTRLTVL.

V and J are TRBV5-6 and TRBJ2-7; tentative D call: TRBD1 (6 bases). The CDR3 is 15 amino acids. Trimming pared 2 bases from V and 0 bases from J, leaving 12 bases between. Germline loops: CDR1 SGHDT, CDR2 YYEEEE. CDR3 nucleotides: TGTGCCAGCAGCTTAAACCGACAGGTCTCCTACGAGCAGTACTTC. Translated, it gives CASSLNRQVSYEQYF.

For the CDR3, the DNA is TGTGCCAGCAGTACGGGACAGGGGTCGGTAGCTTTCTTT. It is translated as CASSTGQGSVAFF. This chain uses TRBV6-5 with TRBJ1-1, with 10 bases that match TRBD1. Germline values: CDR1 MNHEY, CDR2 SVGAGI. This CDR3 has 13 amino acids. Trimming took 5 bases from V and 10 from J; bases not matched to a gene: 7.